These 27 T cell receptor beta chains share one sample of origin, sequenced in a study of regulatory T cells in long-lasting Graves disease. Time point reported: newly diagnosed GD, antithyroid drugs for less than 3 months. Generation of the TCR library employed RNA extracted from PBMCs. Through Arm-PCR of CDR3 regions and iRepertoire HTBI primers, TCR beta libraries were built. Each CDR3 protein is one row after TCRdb ran MiXCR on the multiplex PCR reads. In the table there are 400,000 to 500,000 distinct CDR3 sequences, less than 15% of which are singletons. In addition, the sample was reused for a study of T cells in Graves' hyperthyroidism and ophthalmopathy.

This specimen was peripheral blood mononuclear cells (PBMCs), taken at new diagnosis, from a patient treated with antithyroid drugs. These receptor sequences come from a woman aged 50 to 60 with Graves disease.

This clonotype was seen at least ten times. The J gene is TRBJ2-3, the V gene TRBV28; D ambiguous. This CDR3 has 14 residues. V gave up 5 bases and J gave up 4 bases, with 13 bases separating them. Germline loops: CDR1 MDHEN, CDR2 SYDVKM. In nucleotides, the CDR3 is TGTGCCAGCAGTCCTTCGCACGGACCAGATACGCAGTATTTT. This encodes CASSPSHGPDTQYF.

This clonotype showed up just a few times. V usage is TRBV3-1 and J usage is TRBJ2-5; the match to TRBD2 covers 10 bases. V was clipped by 1 base and J by 4 bases; unmatched bases: 9. The CDR3 sequence is 17 residues long. From germline, CDR1 is LGHDT and CDR2 YNNKEL (reference sequence). CDR3 region: CASSQGSLAGGRETQYF. The CDR3 region has the DNA TGTGCCAGCAGCCAAGGCTCCTTAGCGGGGGGTAGAGAGACCCAGTACTTC.

The chain recombines TRBV20-1 with TRBJ2-7; a possible D gene is TRBD2 (6 bases). The CDR3 totals 12 residues. CDR1 DFQATT and CDR2 SNEGSKA come from the germline V gene (reference sequence). The CDR3 nucleotides read TGCAGCCCTCTAGCGTACCCCTACGAGCAGTACTTC. Protein sequence: CSPLAYPYEQYF.

This clonotype was counted at least ten times. This chain connects TRBV5-1 to TRBJ1-5; 10 bases line up with TRBD1. Trimming took 4 bases from V and 5 from J; bases not matched to a gene: 6. Germline V gives CDR1 SGHRS, CDR2 YFSETQ. The CDR3 has 15 amino acids. CDR3 residues: CASSLTGGIDQPQHF. CDR3 DNA sequence: TGCGCCAGCAGCCTGACAGGGGGCATCGATCAGCCCCAGCATTTT.

The chain has TRBV5-1 and TRBJ1-2, with a possible D match to TRBD1 (6 bases). The CDR3 has 16 amino acids. CDR1 SGHRS and CDR2 YFSETQ come from the germline V gene. V lost 0 bases and J 4 bases, leaving 16 bases between the germline ends. DNA of the CDR3: TGCGCCAGCAGCTTGGGTTCCCCGGACAGCACCTATGGCTACACCTTC. Protein product: CASSLGSPDSTYGYTF.

The table lists this clonotype with many counts. The chain has TRBV29-1 and TRBJ1-2; D is unclear. The V gene's germline CDR1 is SQVTM and CDR2 ANQGSEA. Trimming removed 3 bases at V and 7 bases at J, with 0 bases between. The CDR3 runs to 8 residues. In DNA, the CDR3 is TGCAGCGTTGATGGCTACACCTTC. This gives the protein CSVDGYTF.

The V gene is TRBV28, the J gene TRBJ1-2; 7 bases are shared with TRBD1. J gave up 4 bases and V 6 bases, and 14 bases lay outside the gene matches. This CDR3 has 16 residues. CDR1 MDHEN and CDR2 SYDVKM come from the germline V gene. CDR3 sequence: CASSLGTDDGIYGYTF. CDR3 bases: TGTGCCAGCAGCTTGGGGACAGACGACGGTATCTATGGCTACACCTTC.

This clonotype has more than one count but fewer than ten. This likely comes from a read error, as the CDR3 has no conserved phenylalanine or tryptophan at its end. This chain joins TRBV20-1 and TRBJ2-2; D gene ambiguous. The V gene's germline CDR1 is DFQATT and CDR2 SNEGSKA (reference sequence). The V and J ends lost 1 base and 0 bases respectively, with 6 bases between them. This CDR3 spans 14 amino acids. CDR3 in DNA: TGCAGTGCTAGAGGGTGGACGAACACCGGGGAGCTGTTTTCT. Protein product: CSARGWTNTGELFS.

This clonotype was counted ten times or more. V is TRBV6-1 and J is TRBJ2-7; tentatively, D is TRBD2 (5 bases). Trimming pared 2 bases from V and 0 bases from J, leaving 11 bases between. This CDR3 spans 15 amino acids. CDR1 MNHNS and CDR2 SASEGT come from the germline V gene. This CDR3 reads CASSENTLGSYEQYF. DNA for the CDR3: TGTGCCAGCAGTGAAAATACACTAGGCTCCTACGAGCAGTACTTC.

The chain carries TRBV7-9 and TRBJ2-5; D uncertain. The CDR3 extends over 14 amino acids. V was shortened by 6 bases and J by 5 bases, with 16 bases between the two germline ends. Germline V gene data show CDR1 as SEHNR and CDR2 as FQNEAQ (reference sequence). The CDR3: CASRQDPRWETQYF. The CDR3 coding sequence is TGTGCCAGCAGACAAGACCCCCGATGGGAGACCCAGTACTTC.

Regarding this clonotype: A much bigger clone sits one base away, suggesting this may be a read error. The rearrangement joins TRBV7-2 to TRBJ2-1, with TRBD2 matching 11 bases. The junction had 7 bases not matched to a gene; V was cut back by 0 bases and J by 0 bases. The germline gives CDR1 SGHTA, CDR2 FQGNSA. This CDR3 spans 19 amino acids. The CDR3 DNA follows: TGTGCCAGCAGCTTAGCTGGGACTAGCGGATATTGCTCCTACAATGAGCAGTTCTTC. It specifies CASSLAGTSGYCSYNEQFF. Full variable domain (rest looked up from reference TRBV7-2 and TRBJ2-1): GAGVSQSPSNKVTEKGKDVELRCDPISGHTALYWYRQSLGQGLEFLIYFQGNSAPDKSGLPSDRFSAERTGGSVSTLTIQRTQQEDSAVYLCASSLAGTSGYCSYNEQFFGPGTRLTVL.

This rearrangement joins TRBV19 to TRBJ2-1; the match to TRBD2 covers 7 bases. Germline loops: CDR1 LNHDA, CDR2 SQIVND (reference sequence). The length of the CDR3 is 15 residues. V shed 6 bases, J shed 4 bases, and the junction held 9 bases outside the gene matches. The chain's CDR3 is CASRTASGIYNEQFF. CDR3 DNA sequence: TGTGCCAGTAGGACCGCTAGCGGCATATACAATGAGCAGTTCTTC.

The chain links TRBV6-1 to TRBJ2-5; D could derive from TRBD1 or TRBD2 (5 bases each). CDR3 size: 12 residues. Germline lookup yields CDR1 MNHNS and CDR2 SASEGT. Trimming took 8 bases from V and 3 from J, leaving 10 bases between them. The CDR3 sequence is CASWGTEETQYF. The DNA of the CDR3 is TGTGCCAGCTGGGGGACCGAAGAGACCCAGTACTTC.

The chain links TRBV6-1 to TRBJ2-3; 10 bases map to TRBD2. The CDR3 length is 16 residues. Germline CDR1 reads MNHNS; CDR2 reads SASEGT. With V trimmed by 5 bases and J by 2 bases, 7 bases remained unmatched. The CDR3 nucleotides are TGTGCCAGCAGTCGAACTGGACTAGCGGCCACAGATACGCAGTATTTT. Translated, it gives CASSRTGLAATDTQYF.

This clonotype was seen many times. The chain employs TRBV2 and TRBJ1-1; the match to TRBD1 covers 8 bases. CDR1 and CDR2 from the germline V gene are SNHLY and FYNNEI. The CDR3 has 15 amino acids. Trimming took 3 bases from V and 1 from J; bases not matched to a gene: 4. The CDR3 nucleotides read TGTGCCAGCAGTGACGGGACAGGAGGGAACACTGAAGCTTTCTTT. Protein sequence: CASSDGTGGNTEAFF. Filled out from reference TRBV2 and TRBJ1-1, the complete variable domain reads EPEVTQTPSHQVTQMGQEVILRCVPISNHLYFYWYRQILGQKVEFLVSFYNNEISEKSEIFDDQFSVERPDGSNFTLKIRSTKLEDSAMYFCASSDGTGGNTEAFFGQGTRLTVV.

This clonotype was detected ten times or more. J is TRBJ2-7 and V is TRBV6-1; D ambiguous. Trimming left V 1 base short and J 3 bases short, with 7 bases between. CDR3 length equals 13 residues. From germline, CDR1 is MNHNS and CDR2 SASEGT. The DNA for the CDR3 is TGTGCCAGCAGTGAAGATGGGGTCTACGAGCAGTACTTC. It yields the protein CASSEDGVYEQYF.

The sample holds many counts of this clonotype. The chain has TRBV11-2 and TRBJ2-3, with 11 bases aligning to TRBD2. CDR3 length: 15 residues. The V gene's germline CDR1 is SGHAT and CDR2 FQNNGV. V was pared by 6 bases and J by 0 bases, with 2 bases of the junction left unmatched. In nucleotides, the CDR3 is TGTGCCAGCAGACGGACTAGCGGGAGCACAGATACGCAGTATTTT. Amino acids: CASRRTSGSTDTQYF.

The chain couples TRBV6-2 or TRBV6-3 to TRBJ2-1; perhaps TRBD2 as D (5 bases). The DNA end favors TRBJ2-5, so the J call may be wrong. This CDR3 is 13 amino acids long. From germline, CDR1 is MNHEY and CDR2 SVGEGT. The CDR3 spells CASRNSAQETQYF. Written as DNA, the CDR3 is TGTGCCAGCAGAAATAGCGCCCAAGAGACCCAGTACTTC.

This clonotype was seen only a few times. The gene calls are TRBV3-1 and TRBJ2-7; a weak D match, TRBD1 (6 bases). Germline CDR1 and CDR2: LGHDT and YNNKEL (reference sequence). V shed 4 bases and J shed 2 bases, with 15 bases lying between them. The CDR3 is 15 residues long. In nucleotides, the CDR3 is TGTGCCAGCAGCCTGAGGGGGACACCCGCCTACGAGCAGTACTTC. Its protein is CASSLRGTPAYEQYF.

V and J are TRBV5-6 and TRBJ1-4; D call uncertain. This CDR3 spans 14 amino acids. With 4 bases removed from V and 4 bases from J, the gap between germline ends came to 11 bases. CDR1 is SGHDT, CDR2 YYEEEE, per germline. For the CDR3, the DNA is TGTGCCAGCAGCCTTACCGGGAATAATGAAAAACTGTTTTTT. This codes for CASSLTGNNEKLFF. The entire variable domain, with the rest obtained from reference TRBV5-6 and TRBJ1-4, is as follows: DAGVTQSPTHLIKTRGQQVTLRCSPKSGHDTVSWYQQALGQGPQFIFQYYEEEERQRGNFPDRFSGHQFPNYSSELNVNALLLGDSALYLCASSLTGNNEKLFFGSGTQLSVL.

This clonotype was picked up many times. The CDR3 DNA sequence: TGTGCCAGCAGGCGACAGGGCTACGAGCAGTACTTC. Residues: CASRRQGYEQYF. The V call is TRBV6-1, the J call TRBJ2-7; 7 positions match TRBD1. Unmatched junction bases numbered 2, after V lost 6 bases and J lost 3 bases. CDR1 and CDR2 from the germline V gene are MNHNS and SASEGT. The CDR3 totals 12 residues.

The chain joins TRBV10-3 to TRBJ1-6, with D tentatively TRBD1 (5 bases). The CDR3 sequence is 14 residues long. CDR1 is ENHRY and CDR2 is SYGVKD in the germline V gene. V was trimmed by 8 bases and J by 7 bases, leaving 15 bases between them. CDR3 bases: TGTGCCATCCTAGGGGAAAGAGGGAATTCACCCCTCCACTTT. Protein: CAILGERGNSPLHF.

This clonotype showed up many times. The V call is TRBV2, the J call TRBJ2-7; the D is unclear. This CDR3 spans 11 amino acids. V was trimmed by 3 bases and J by 2 bases, leaving 2 bases between them. Germline lookup yields CDR1 SNHLY and CDR2 FYNNEI. CDR3 region: CASSDPYEQYF. The CDR3 DNA follows: TGTGCCAGCAGTGACCCCTACGAGCAGTACTTC.

The chain employs TRBV10-3 and TRBJ1-2; D not certain. Trimming pared 6 bases from V and 5 bases from J, leaving 7 bases between. Germline CDR1 is ENHRY and CDR2 is SYGVKD. The CDR3 consists of 11 residues. This CDR3 is CAIRQYYGYTF. The CDR3 nucleotides read TGTGCCATCAGACAGTATTATGGCTACACCTTC.

This clonotype was seen at least ten times. J is TRBJ1-2 and V is TRBV18; unclear D gene. This CDR3 has 16 residues. Trimming took 6 bases from V and 4 from J, leaving 21 bases between them. Per the germline V gene, CDR1 is KGHSH and CDR2 is LQKENI. CDR3 sequence reads: CASSDVMLSMLYGYTF. As DNA, the CDR3 is TGTGCCAGCTCGGACGTAATGTTGTCAATGCTCTATGGCTACACCTTC. The whole variable domain, remainder taken from reference TRBV18 and TRBJ1-2, is NAGVMQNPRHLVRRRGQEARLRCSPMKGHSHVYWYRQLPEEGLKFMVYLQKENIIDESGMPKERFSAEFPKEGPSILRIQQVVRGDSAAYFCASSDVMLSMLYGYTFGSGTRLTVV.

The chain is built from TRBV30 and TRBJ1-5, with 10 bases that match TRBD1. The germline gives CDR1 GTSNPN, CDR2 SVGIG (reference sequence). J lost 10 bases, V lost 4 bases, and 7 bases had no gene match. The CDR3 totals 13 residues. The CDR3 spells CAWKGQGVGPQHF. CDR3 coding DNA: TGTGCCTGGAAAGGACAGGGGGTTGGACCCCAGCATTTT.

This clonotype has more than one count but fewer than ten. The chain uses TRBV19 and TRBJ2-7; TRBD2 matches at 7 bases. V lost 6 bases to trimming and J lost 3 bases; unmatched junction nucleotides: 14. This CDR3 has 16 residues. In germline, CDR1 is LNHDA, CDR2 SQIVND (reference sequence). The CDR3 DNA sequence: TGTGCCAGTAGAAGAGCGGGATCCCCTCTAGACTACGAGCAGTACTTC. Residues: CASRRAGSPLDYEQYF.